This T cell receptor (beta chain) comes out of a study of long-term antiretroviral therapy in people with HIV. The United States was where all participants with HIV were treated. Cryopreserved PBMC numbered about 1-10 million per sample before DNA extraction. Germline V gene lookup returns CDR1 SGHVS and CDR2 FQNEAQ. With 6 bases removed from V and 3 bases from J, the gap between germline ends came to 12 bases. The CDR3 spans 14 residues. Study-wide results and caveats: Blood dating 2004 to 2017 may reflect older ART regimens.

This was the immunoSEQ v3.0 assay at survey level. Data came from immunoSEQ multiplex PCR; TCRdb stores just in-frame clones and leaves some out. The data contain over 25,000 clones, roughly 78% of them singletons. A word on this clone: Its matching antigen is unknown.

This specimen consisted of unsorted PBMCs, obtained 1.5 years before starting antiretroviral therapy. This chain uses TRBV7-8 with TRBJ1-5, with a weak D call TRBD1 (6 bases). The source of this sequence is a man between 18 and 29 years old with HIV. Here the CDR3 DNA reads TGTGCCAGCAGTCCGGACAGCTTCAATCAGCCCCAGCATTTT. Translated: CASSPDSFNQPQHF. Full variable domain (remainder filled in from reference TRBV7-8 and TRBJ1-5): GAGVSQSPRYKVAKRGQDVALRCDPISGHVSLFWYQQALGQGPEFLTYFQNEAQLDKSGLPSDRFFAERPEGSVSTLKIQRTQQEDSAVYLCASSPDSFNQPQHFGDGTRLSIL.